This T cell receptor (beta chain) derives from a study of T cell changes during pregnancy in multiple sclerosis. TCRdb keeps only in-frame clones here, not all; method: immunoSEQ multiplex PCR. The sample carries about 69,000 clones, roughly 91% recorded once. With 4 bases clipped from V and 2 bases from J, the junction kept 5 bases outside the gene matches. The CDR3 consists of 15 residues. Germline V gives CDR1 MDHEN, CDR2 SYDVKM. The genes are TRBV28 and TRBJ1-5, with 7 bases fitting TRBD1. The sample consisted of peripheral blood, taken in the third trimester of pregnancy. The TCR originated in a female donor with multiple sclerosis, enrolled in a pregnancy study. In nucleotides, the CDR3 is TGTGCCAGCAGTTCCCTAACAGGGGGCAATCAGCCCCAGCATTTT. Translating it yields CASSSLTGGNQPQHF.